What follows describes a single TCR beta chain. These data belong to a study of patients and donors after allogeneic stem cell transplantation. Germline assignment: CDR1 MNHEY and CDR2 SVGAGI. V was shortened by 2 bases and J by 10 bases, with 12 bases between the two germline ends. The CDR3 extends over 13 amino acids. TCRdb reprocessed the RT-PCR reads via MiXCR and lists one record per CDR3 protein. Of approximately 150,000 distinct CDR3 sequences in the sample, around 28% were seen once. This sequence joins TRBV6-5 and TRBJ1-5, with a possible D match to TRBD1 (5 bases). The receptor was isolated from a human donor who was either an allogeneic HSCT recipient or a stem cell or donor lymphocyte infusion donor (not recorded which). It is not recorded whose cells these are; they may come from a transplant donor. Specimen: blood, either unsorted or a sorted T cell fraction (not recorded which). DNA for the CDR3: TGTGCCAGCAGTTACGCCGGGAGGGGACCCCAGCATTTT. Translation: CASSYAGRGPQHF.